This passage covers 22 T cell receptor beta chains from one sample sequenced in a study of cytotoxic CD8 clonotypes in ibrutinib-treated CLL. This table comes from immunoSEQ multiplex PCR, and its TCRdb copy is limited to in-frame clones, with some not included. Here the sample spans some 46,000 clones, approximately 69% being singletons. Sample: PBMCs, taken after 12 months of ibrutinib treatment. The receptors shown here come from a human donor with chronic lymphocytic leukemia.

A few counts support this clone. This chain uses TRBV4-1 with TRBJ1-1; D gene ambiguous. CDR3 length: 13 amino acids. The V gene's germline CDR1 is MGHRA and CDR2 YSYEKL. V shed 0 bases and J shed 3 bases, with 5 bases lying between them. The DNA for the CDR3 is TGCGCCAGCAGCCAAGATTTGTACACTGAAGCTTTCTTT. Protein product: CASSQDLYTEAFF.

This clone was detected once. This sequence joins TRBV6-6 and TRBJ2-1; either TRBD1 or TRBD2 may supply D (6 bases each). This CDR3 has 14 amino acids. Germline V gene sequence: CDR1 MNHNY, CDR2 SVGAGI (reference sequence). V lost 9 bases and J lost 0, with 12 bases in between. The CDR3: CASLGGTSYNEQFF. The CDR3 region has the DNA TGTGCCAGTCTAGGGGGGACCTCCTACAATGAGCAGTTCTTC.

The chain employs TRBV19 and TRBJ2-6, with D perhaps matching TRBD2 (6 bases). CDR3 length: 14 residues. Germline CDR1 LNHDA, CDR2 SQIVND (reference sequence). With 7 bases removed from V and 2 bases from J, the gap between germline ends came to 9 bases. The CDR3 protein is CASKEGAGANVLTF. The CDR3 nucleotides are TGTGCCAGTAAGGAGGGCGCTGGGGCCAACGTCCTGACTTTC. The full variable domain, in which reference TRBV19 and TRBJ2-6 provide the parts outside the CDR3, is DGGITQSPKYLFRKEGQNVTLSCEQNLNHDAMYWYRQDPGQGLRLIYYSQIVNDFQKGDIAEGYSVSREKKESFPLTVTSAQKNPTAFYLCASKEGAGANVLTFGAGSRLTVL.

The rearrangement uses TRBV15 and TRBJ2-7, with 8 bases matching TRBD2. The CDR3 consists of 16 residues. Germline loops: CDR1 LNHNV, CDR2 YYDKDF (reference sequence). V dropped 1 base and J dropped 0; count of bases not matched to a gene: 5. The CDR3 nucleotides are TGTGCCACCAGCAGAGGCGGGGGGCGTGGCTCCTACGAGCAGTACTTC. The encoded protein is CATSRGGGRGSYEQYF.

This clone appeared a single time. The chain is built from TRBV18 and TRBJ2-5; the D is unclear. Looked up from germline, CDR1 is KGHSH and CDR2 is LQKENI. The CDR3 contains 14 residues. The ends were cut back, 3 bases at V and 3 bases at J, with 11 bases in the middle. Written as DNA, the CDR3 is TGTGCCAGCTCACCGCCGAATTCGGAAGAGACCCAGTACTTC. The encoded protein is CASSPPNSEETQYF.

This chain connects TRBV7-9 to TRBJ2-3; D gene uncertain. Germline-derived CDR1 and CDR2 are SEHNR and FQNEAQ (reference sequence). V was shortened by 1 base and J by 4 bases, with 9 bases between the two germline ends. This CDR3 is built from 14 residues. For the CDR3, the DNA is TGTGCCAGCAGCTTAGTGGCTGGGGCAGATACGCAGTATTTT. Its translation: CASSLVAGADTQYF.

This clone has only a few counts. V and J are TRBV27 and TRBJ2-7; D possibly matches TRBD1 or TRBD2 (6 bases each). Germline loops: CDR1 MNHEY, CDR2 SMNVEV (reference sequence). The CDR3 runs to 15 residues. The V end was cut by 6 bases, the J end by 3 bases, with 18 bases between. CDR3 sequence: CASRPWGAEGYEQYF. The CDR3 DNA follows: TGTGCCAGCAGACCATGGGGGGCGGAGGGCTACGAGCAGTACTTC.

The chain employs TRBV30 and TRBJ1-5; D gene ambiguous. In germline, CDR1 is GTSNPN, CDR2 SVGIG (reference sequence). V was cut by 4 bases and J by 4 bases, with 14 bases left in between. The CDR3 spans 14 residues. The CDR3 DNA sequence: TGTGCCTGGACCCAGAGAGGGCGAAATCAGCCCCAGCATTTT. Protein: CAWTQRGRNQPQHF.

The V gene is TRBV9, the J gene TRBJ1-4; D is ambiguous. Looked up from germline, CDR1 is SGDLS and CDR2 is YYNGEE. This CDR3 comprises 14 residues. Trimming removed 0 bases from V and 15 bases from J, with 18 bases in between. CDR3 DNA: TGTGCCAGCAGCGTAGGTGTCCCACCGTATAGGATGTTTTTT. Translation: CASSVGVPPYRMFF.

The rearrangement uses TRBV5-1 and TRBJ2-1; TRBD1 matches 7 bases. V dropped 1 base and J dropped 1; count of bases not matched to a gene: 8. CDR3 length: 17 residues. Germline CDR1 reads SGHRS; CDR2 reads YFSETQ. For the CDR3, the DNA is TGCGCCAGCAGCTTGTGGAACTTCAGGGGGTCCTACAATGAGCAGTTCTTC. It encodes CASSLWNFRGSYNEQFF.

This clone was seen a handful of times. V and J are TRBV28 and TRBJ1-6; 9 bases match TRBD1. The CDR3 runs to 15 residues. In germline, CDR1 is MDHEN, CDR2 SYDVKM. Trimming took 4 bases from V and 10 from J; bases not matched to a gene: 8. The CDR3 spells CASSSLDRGSSPLHF. The DNA for the CDR3 is TGTGCCAGCAGTTCTTTGGACAGGGGAAGCTCACCCCTCCACTTT.

The CDR3 loop is CASSRDRLNTGELFF. Here the CDR3 DNA reads TGTGCCAGCAGCAGGGACCGATTAAACACCGGGGAGCTGTTTTTT. The chain recombines TRBV14 with TRBJ2-2; D may match TRBD1 or TRBD2 (5 bases each). The length of the CDR3 is 15 residues. Trimming removed 5 bases from V and 2 bases from J, with 12 bases in between. Germline V gene lookup returns CDR1 SGHDN and CDR2 FVKESK.

The chain has TRBV7-9 and TRBJ1-1, with 8 bases fitting TRBD1. Germline loops: CDR1 SEHNR, CDR2 FQNEAQ (reference sequence). CDR3 length: 15 amino acids. The trim removed 3 bases at V and 5 bases at J, leaving 8 bases unmatched. The chain's CDR3 is CASSFVDRVWTEAFF. CDR3 in DNA: TGTGCCAGCAGCTTCGTGGACAGGGTTTGGACTGAAGCTTTCTTT. Full variable domain (outside the CDR3, taken from reference TRBV7-9 and TRBJ1-1): DTGVSQNPRHKITKRGQNVTFRCDPISEHNRLYWYRQTLGQGPEFLTYFQNEAQLEKSRLLSDRFSAERPKGSFSTLEIQRTEQGDSAMYLCASSFVDRVWTEAFFGQGTRLTVV.

The gene calls are TRBV2 and TRBJ1-5, with D unresolved. Germline-derived CDR1 and CDR2 are SNHLY and FYNNEI. With 2 bases removed from V and 6 bases from J, the gap between germline ends came to 11 bases. The CDR3 loop spans 14 amino acids. The CDR3 here is CASSETGDTQPQHF. The CDR3 DNA sequence: TGTGCCAGCAGTGAAACTGGTGATACTCAGCCCCAGCATTTT.

This chain joins TRBV2 and TRBJ2-5, with 8 nucleotides matching TRBD2. There are 15 residues in the CDR3. Trimming cost V 6 bases and J 3 bases; bases outside gene matches: 9. CDR1 is SNHLY and CDR2 is FYNNEI in the germline V gene. The CDR3 loop reads CASRLVRGGEETQYF. The CDR3 region has the DNA TGTGCCAGCAGATTGGTTCGGGGGGGAGAAGAGACCCAGTACTTC.

This chain connects TRBV27 to TRBJ1-5, with 8 bases fitting TRBD1. V lost 5 bases and J lost 3; bases outside the gene matches: 6. In germline, CDR1 is MNHEY, CDR2 SMNVEV (reference sequence). The CDR3 extends over 15 amino acids. The CDR3 loop reads CASSPGTGDNQPQHF. CDR3 bases: TGTGCCAGCAGTCCCGGGACAGGTGACAATCAGCCCCAGCATTTT.

The chain employs TRBV6-1 and TRBJ1-4; no definite D call. The germline V gene has CDR1 MNHNS and CDR2 SASEGT. The V and J ends lost 7 bases and 6 bases respectively, with 12 bases between them. The length of the CDR3 is 13 residues. In nucleotides, the CDR3 is TGTGCCAGCAAGGGAACAAAGGATGAAAAACTGTTTTTT. Its translation: CASKGTKDEKLFF.

The chain joins TRBV5-6 to TRBJ2-7, with D tentatively TRBD1 or TRBD2 (5 bases each). Trimming left V 6 bases short and J 3 bases short, with 22 bases between. Germline V gene sequence: CDR1 SGHDT, CDR2 YYEEEE. This CDR3 is built from 16 residues. CDR3: CASTLGRFSTRYEQYF. The CDR3, as DNA: TGTGCCAGCACCCTGGGACGTTTTTCTACCCGCTACGAGCAGTACTTC. Variable domain in full (rest from reference TRBV5-6 and TRBJ2-7): DAGVTQSPTHLIKTRGQQVTLRCSPKSGHDTVSWYQQALGQGPQFIFQYYEEEERQRGNFPDRFSGHQFPNYSSELNVNALLLGDSALYLCASTLGRFSTRYEQYFGPGTRLTVT.

The table lists this clone with a count of one. This chain joins TRBV9 and TRBJ2-3; maybe TRBD2 (5 bases). The CDR3 contains 16 residues. Germline CDR1 SGDLS, CDR2 YYNGEE. V was trimmed by 1 base and J by 0 bases, leaving 12 bases between them. The CDR3 region has the DNA TGTGCCAGCAGCGTATCTGGGAGTCCTAGCACAGATACGCAGTATTTT. Its translation is CASSVSGSPSTDTQYF.

The DNA of the CDR3 is TGTGCCAGCTCACCCACAGTGCTCCAGGGAACCCTCTACGAGCAGTACTTC. Translating gives CASSPTVLQGTLYEQYF. The rearrangement links TRBV18 to TRBJ2-7; weak D call: TRBD1 (5 bases). Trimming removed 3 bases from V and 3 bases from J, with 21 bases in between. Per the germline V gene, CDR1 is KGHSH and CDR2 is LQKENI. This CDR3 contains 17 residues.

The V call is TRBV21-1, the J call TRBJ1-2; the table's D call, TRBD1, was not checked against the DNA. TRBV21-1 is an annotated pseudogene. This CDR3 contains 15 residues. The CDR3 here is CASSKGMSQGNGYTF. DNA for the CDR3: TGTGCCAGCAGCAAAGGAATGTCCCAGGGCAATGGCTACACCTTC.

In its sample, this clone was seen a few times. V gene TRBV21-1 combines with J gene TRBJ1-2; the table's D call, TRBD1, has no DNA check behind it. TRBV21-1 is an annotated pseudogene. CDR3 length equals 11 residues. CDR3 sequence (DNA): TGTGCCAGCCTTCAGGGGGATGGCTACACCTTC. Its protein product is CASLQGDGYTF.